These T cell receptor beta chains were read from a single sample in a study of T cells in Graves' hyperthyroidism and ophthalmopathy. Each CDR3 protein gets one entry after TCRdb re-called the multiplex PCR reads with MiXCR. The table has about 180,000 distinct CDR3 sequences, 8% to 9.5% seen once. The sequenced material came from blood. The receptors originated from a woman aged 18-29 years with Graves' hyperthyroidism that later progressed to Graves' ophthalmopathy. CDR3s include the opening cysteine and the closing phenylalanine or tryptophan. The D gene is left open where the match is weak. Clone sizes are given selectively: once, few, many, or a class where the clone is expanded.

d_gene,j_gene,abundance,v_gene,CDR3nt,CDR3aa
TRBD2,TRBJ2-1,-,TRBV19,TGTGCCACCTCCCCTCCGGGACTAGCGGGAGGGCCGCGGTATGAGCAGTTCTTC,CATSPPGLAGGPRYEQFF
-,TRBJ1-3,many,TRBV12-3/TRBV12-4,TGTGCCAGCAGCATCCTTGGTATAGGTGGAAACACCATATATTTT,CASSILGIGGNTIYF
-,TRBJ1-2,many,TRBV19,TGTGCCAGTAGTAAACCAGGGATTCACTATGGCTACACCTTC,CASSKPGIHYGYTF
-,TRBJ1-5,many,TRBV6-6,TGTGCCAGCAGTTACTCGATTCGTAGGGGGATTGGAAGCAATCAGCCCCAGCATTTT,CASSYSIRRGIGSNQPQHF
-,TRBJ2-5,many,TRBV2,TGTGCCAGCAGTGAGTCCGTGGGCGGGGCAGATCAAGAGACCCAGTACTTC,CASSESVGGADQETQYF
TRBD2,TRBJ2-2,many,TRBV2,TGTGCCAGCAGTCCCGGACTAGCGATAACCGGGGAGCTGTTTTTT,CASSPGLAITGELFF
-,TRBJ1-2,many,TRBV19,TGTGCCAGTAAATCACAGGGAGGTAACTATGGCTACACCTTC,CASKSQGGNYGYTF
-,TRBJ1-5,-,TRBV5-5,TGTGCCAGCAGCTTGTCTTTCTTTGGCGGGGGACAGCCCCAGCATTTT,CASSLSFFGGGQPQHF
TRBD1,TRBJ1-2,-,TRBV19,TGTGCCAGTAGTATTGGACAGGTTAACTATGGCTACACCTTC,CASSIGQVNYGYTF
TRBD1,TRBJ2-1,-,TRBV6-1,TGTGCCAGCAGTGGAAGGGGACAGGGAGGGACGAGCTCCTACAATGAGCAGTTCTTC,CASSGRGQGGTSSYNEQFF
-,TRBJ1-1,many,TRBV20-1,TGCAGTGCTAGTGGTCCCGCTGAAGCTTTCTTT,CSASGPAEAFF
TRBD1,TRBJ1-2,many,TRBV30,TGTGCCTGGACTCAGGGGGCTGGCTATGGCTACACCTTC,CAWTQGAGYGYTF
-,TRBJ2-1,many,TRBV15,TGTGCCACCAGCAGAGAGCAGGCTGAGCAGTTCTTC,CATSREQAEQFF
-,TRBJ2-3,-,TRBV25-1,TGTGCCAGCAGTGACTCTTCGACCTATACGCAGTATTTT,CASSDSSTYTQYF
-,TRBJ1-1,many,TRBV3-1,TGTGCCAGCAGCCAAGGGTCCGGGGCGAACACTGAAGCTTTCTTT,CASSQGSGANTEAFF
-,TRBJ2-1,-,TRBV18,TGTGCCAGCTCACCCCCGTGGGGAGGCTCCTACAATGAGCAGTTCTTC,CASSPPWGGSYNEQFF
-,TRBJ1-1,many,TRBV2,TGTGCCAGCAGTATCACATTAAACACTGAAGCTTTCTTT,CASSITLNTEAFF
-,TRBJ1-6,few,TRBV9,TGTGCCAGCAGCGCGGGAAGGGGGGGCAATTCACCCCTCCACTTT,CASSAGRGGNSPLHF
-,TRBJ1-1,-,TRBV6-1,TGTGCCAGCAGGGAGGATATAGGGACAAGGAACACTGAAGCTTTCTTT,CASREDIGTRNTEAFF
-,TRBJ2-2,many,TRBV29-1,TGCAGCGCCCGGGACGTTACGAACACCGGGGAGCTGTTTTTT,CSARDVTNTGELFF
TRBD2,TRBJ2-2,many,TRBV20-1,TGCAGTGCTAGGGCTAGCGGGAGTCACACCGGGGAGCTGTTTTTT,CSARASGSHTGELFF
TRBD1,TRBJ2-1,many,TRBV12-3/TRBV12-4,TGTGCCAGCAGTCCGGGACAGGGATTCGATGAGCAGTTCTTC,CASSPGQGFDEQFF
-,TRBJ2-3,many,TRBV7-9,TGTGCCAGCGCCATAAAAATTACAGATACGCAGTATTTT,CASAIKITDTQYF
-,TRBJ2-7,many,TRBV18,TGTGCCAGCTCACCCTCACAGGGTTCTGGCTACGAGCAGTACTTC,CASSPSQGSGYEQYF
-,TRBJ2-5,many,TRBV2,TGTGCCAGCAGTGAATACAGGCAAGAGACCCAGTACTTC,CASSEYRQETQYF
-,TRBJ2-1,many,TRBV7-9,TGTGCCAGCGGGGACTACAATGAGCAGTTCTTC,CASGDYNEQFF
-,TRBJ1-1,few,TRBV6-5,TGTGCCAGCAGTTACGTCGGGGCGCACACTGAAGCTTTCTTT,CASSYVGAHTEAFF
-,TRBJ1-2,-,TRBV4-1,TGCGCCAGCAGCCAAGATCGGTTACGGAACTATGGCTACACCTTC,CASSQDRLRNYGYTF
-,TRBJ1-4,few,TRBV18,TGTGCCAGCTCACCACCGGAAGAAGTACCTAATGAAAAACTGTTTTTT,CASSPPEEVPNEKLFF
-,TRBJ2-7,many,TRBV28,TGTGCCAGCAGTACGGGTGACCGCCTCTACGAGCAGTACTTC,CASSTGDRLYEQYF
-,TRBJ1-1,many,TRBV6-1,TGTGCCACCCTGCGAGGGCCGGGGACTGAAGCTTTCTTT,CATLRGPGTEAFF
TRBD2,TRBJ2-7,many,TRBV6-1,TGTGCCAGCAGTGTCCGGTTGGCGGGAGTTAACCACGAGCAGTACTTC,CASSVRLAGVNHEQYF
-,TRBJ2-3,many,TRBV11-2,TGTGCCAGCAGCTTAGGATTTGCGGGATGGGTTACCGGCACAGATACGCAGTATTTT,CASSLGFAGWVTGTDTQYF
-,TRBJ2-3,few,TRBV9,TGTGCCAGCAGCGCGGGCACAGATACGCAGTATTTT,CASSAGTDTQYF
TRBD1,TRBJ2-6,once,TRBV9,TGTGCCAGCAGCATAAGACAGGGGGGCTCTGGGGCCAACGTCCGGACTTTC,CASSIRQGGSGANVRTF
TRBD1,TRBJ1-1,few,TRBV9,TGTGCCAGCAGCGTAGAGGGACAGGGAAGTACTGAAGCTTTCTTT,CASSVEGQGSTEAFF
TRBD2,TRBJ2-7,few,TRBV15,TGTGCCACCAGCAGAGAGTCGGGAGGGCCGTTCGAGCAGTACTTC,CATSRESGGPFEQYF
-,TRBJ1-3,-,TRBV4-1,TGCGCCAGCAGCCAAGAACGGGGGACCTCTGGAAACACCATATATTTT,CASSQERGTSGNTIYF
-,TRBJ2-7,many,TRBV7-9,TGTGCCAGCAGCAATAATAGGGGCCGGGCCGGAACCTACGAGCAGTACTTC,CASSNNRGRAGTYEQYF
-,TRBJ1-6,-,TRBV20-1,TGCAGTGCTAGAGATTATGAAGGAAGTAATTCACCCCTCCACTTT,CSARDYEGSNSPLHF
TRBD2,TRBJ2-7,many,TRBV7-9,TGTGCCAGCAGCTCATATCGGCCGGGACTAGCGGGGGTTAATACCTACGAGCAGTACTTC,CASSSYRPGLAGVNTYEQYF